This T cell receptor (beta chain) was retrieved from a study of blood T cell repertoires in COVID-19. Background on the study: The study drew acute and convalescent COVID-19 samples from the United States, Italy and Spain.

In the authors' methods: For nucleated cells, counts were estimated from reference gene primer amplification. Data came from immunoSEQ multiplex PCR; TCRdb stores just in-frame clones and leaves some out. V and J calls and clone size are as listed in that table; D and trimming were resolved from the DNA. The data contain 130,000 to 150,000 clones, approximately 80% of them singletons. Trimming left V 5 bases short and J 2 bases short, with 16 bases between. In germline, CDR1 is MNHEY, CDR2 SVGAGI. CDR3 length: 15 amino acids. The source of this sequence is a man aged 70-80 years who had recovered from COVID-19. The V gene is TRBV6-5, the J gene TRBJ2-7, with TRBD2 as a possible D gene (6 bases). Material for sequencing was peripheral blood. CDR3 sequence: CASSMTGTRAYEQYF. The CDR3 DNA sequence: TGTGCCAGCAGTATGACCGGGACTCGTGCCTACGAGCAGTACTTC.